This passage covers 2 T cell receptor beta chains from one sample sequenced in a study of long-term antiretroviral therapy in people with HIV. immunoSEQ v3.0 was run at survey level. This table comes from immunoSEQ multiplex PCR, and its TCRdb copy is limited to in-frame clones, with some not included. This sample has 15,000 to 20,000 clones, with about nine tenths found just once. The sequenced sample was unsorted PBMCs, obtained 3 years after starting antiretroviral therapy. The source of these receptors is a man aged 50 to 59 with HIV.

The genes are TRBV5-1 and TRBJ2-7; a weak D match, TRBD2 (7 bases). The CDR3 runs to 15 residues. V was trimmed by 3 bases and J by 2 bases, leaving 15 bases between them. Germline V gene sequence: CDR1 SGHRS, CDR2 YFSETQ. CDR3 protein: CASSWGGARAYEQYF. CDR3 bases: TGCGCCAGCAGCTGGGGGGGGGCGCGGGCCTACGAGCAGTACTTC.

The chain is built from TRBV15 and TRBJ2-7, with TRBD1 matching 10 bases. CDR1 and CDR2 from the germline V gene are LNHNV and YYDKDF (reference sequence). V lost 3 bases to trimming and J lost 1 base; unmatched junction nucleotides: 9. The CDR3 loop spans 17 amino acids. The chain's CDR3 is CATSSLTGQGTSYEQYF. CDR3 DNA sequence: TGTGCCACCAGCAGTTTAACGGGACAGGGGACGTCCTACGAGCAGTACTTC.